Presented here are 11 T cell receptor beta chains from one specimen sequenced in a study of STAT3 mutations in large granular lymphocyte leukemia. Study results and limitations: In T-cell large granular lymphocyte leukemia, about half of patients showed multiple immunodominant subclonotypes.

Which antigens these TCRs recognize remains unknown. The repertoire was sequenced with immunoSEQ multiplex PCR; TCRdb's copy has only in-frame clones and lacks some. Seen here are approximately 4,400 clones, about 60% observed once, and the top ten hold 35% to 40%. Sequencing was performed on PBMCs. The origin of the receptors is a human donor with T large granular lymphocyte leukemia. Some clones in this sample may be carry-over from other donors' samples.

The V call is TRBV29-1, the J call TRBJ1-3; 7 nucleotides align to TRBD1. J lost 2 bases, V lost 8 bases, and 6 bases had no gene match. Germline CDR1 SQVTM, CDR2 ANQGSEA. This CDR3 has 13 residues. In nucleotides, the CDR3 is TGCAGCATCCGACAGGGAACTGGAAACACCATATATTTT. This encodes CSIRQGTGNTIYF.

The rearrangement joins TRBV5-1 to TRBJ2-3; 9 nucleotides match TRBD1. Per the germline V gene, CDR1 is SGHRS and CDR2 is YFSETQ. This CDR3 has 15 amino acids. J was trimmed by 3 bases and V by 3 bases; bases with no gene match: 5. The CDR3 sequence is CASSYGQGRTDTQYF. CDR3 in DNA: TGCGCCAGCAGCTATGGACAGGGGAGGACAGATACGCAGTATTTT.

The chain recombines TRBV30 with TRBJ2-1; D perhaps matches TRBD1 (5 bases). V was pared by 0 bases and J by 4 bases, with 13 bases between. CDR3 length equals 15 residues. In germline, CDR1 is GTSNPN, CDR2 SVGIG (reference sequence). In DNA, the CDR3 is TGTGCCTGGAGTGTAGGGGTAGGCCTTTACAATGAGCAGTTCTTC. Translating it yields CAWSVGVGLYNEQFF.

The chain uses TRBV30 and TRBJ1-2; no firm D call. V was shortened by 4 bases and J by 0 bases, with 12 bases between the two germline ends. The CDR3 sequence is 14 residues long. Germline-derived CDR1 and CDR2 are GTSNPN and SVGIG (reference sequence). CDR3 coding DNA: TGTGCCTGGACCTCAGTGCTGGCTAACTATGGCTACACCTTC. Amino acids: CAWTSVLANYGYTF.

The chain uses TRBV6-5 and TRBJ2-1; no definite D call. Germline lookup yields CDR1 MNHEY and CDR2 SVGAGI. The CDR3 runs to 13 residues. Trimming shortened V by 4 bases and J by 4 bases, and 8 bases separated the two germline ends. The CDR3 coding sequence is TGTGCCAGCAGTTCCGTTAGTTACAATGAGCAGTTCTTC. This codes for CASSSVSYNEQFF.

CDR3 DNA sequence: TGTGCCAGCAGTAAGCCCCGGGACCGCCAAGTAGGCAAACTGTTTTTT. This sequence encodes CASSKPRDRQVGKLFF. The gene calls are TRBV6-6 and TRBJ1-4, with D perhaps TRBD1 (5 bases). V shed 5 bases and J shed 11 bases, with 24 bases lying between them. Germline V lookup: CDR1 MNHNY, CDR2 SVGAGI (reference sequence). CDR3 length: 16 residues.

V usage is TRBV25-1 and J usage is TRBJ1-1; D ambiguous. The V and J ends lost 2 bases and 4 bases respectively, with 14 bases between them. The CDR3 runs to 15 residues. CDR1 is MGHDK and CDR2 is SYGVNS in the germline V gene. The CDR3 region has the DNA TGTGCCAGCAGTGAAGAGATCGGGGTTGTCACTGAAGCTTTCTTT. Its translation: CASSEEIGVVTEAFF.

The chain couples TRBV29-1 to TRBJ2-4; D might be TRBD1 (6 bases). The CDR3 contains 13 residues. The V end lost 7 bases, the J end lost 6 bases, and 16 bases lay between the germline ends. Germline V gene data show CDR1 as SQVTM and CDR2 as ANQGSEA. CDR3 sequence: CSALQGVGNIQYF. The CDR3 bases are TGCAGCGCTCTACAGGGCGTAGGAAACATTCAGTACTTC.

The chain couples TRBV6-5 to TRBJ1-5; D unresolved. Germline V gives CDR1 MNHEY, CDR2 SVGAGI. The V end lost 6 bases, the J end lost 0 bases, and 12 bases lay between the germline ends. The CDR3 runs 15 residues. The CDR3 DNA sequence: TGTGCCAGCAGGTCGTCCGGGTATAGCAATCAGCCCCAGCATTTT. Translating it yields CASRSSGYSNQPQHF.

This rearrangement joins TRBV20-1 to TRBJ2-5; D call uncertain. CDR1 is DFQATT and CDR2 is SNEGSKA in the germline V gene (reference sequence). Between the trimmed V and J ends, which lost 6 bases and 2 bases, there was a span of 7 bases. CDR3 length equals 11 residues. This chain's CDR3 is CSAQHQETQYF. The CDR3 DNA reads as TGCAGTGCCCAACATCAAGAGACCCAGTACTTC.

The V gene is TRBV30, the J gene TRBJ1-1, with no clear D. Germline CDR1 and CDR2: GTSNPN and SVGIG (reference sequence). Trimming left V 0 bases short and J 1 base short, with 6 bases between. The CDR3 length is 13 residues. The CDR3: CAWSVGRNTEAFF. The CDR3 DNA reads TGTGCCTGGAGTGTGGGCAGGAACACTGAAGCTTTCTTT.